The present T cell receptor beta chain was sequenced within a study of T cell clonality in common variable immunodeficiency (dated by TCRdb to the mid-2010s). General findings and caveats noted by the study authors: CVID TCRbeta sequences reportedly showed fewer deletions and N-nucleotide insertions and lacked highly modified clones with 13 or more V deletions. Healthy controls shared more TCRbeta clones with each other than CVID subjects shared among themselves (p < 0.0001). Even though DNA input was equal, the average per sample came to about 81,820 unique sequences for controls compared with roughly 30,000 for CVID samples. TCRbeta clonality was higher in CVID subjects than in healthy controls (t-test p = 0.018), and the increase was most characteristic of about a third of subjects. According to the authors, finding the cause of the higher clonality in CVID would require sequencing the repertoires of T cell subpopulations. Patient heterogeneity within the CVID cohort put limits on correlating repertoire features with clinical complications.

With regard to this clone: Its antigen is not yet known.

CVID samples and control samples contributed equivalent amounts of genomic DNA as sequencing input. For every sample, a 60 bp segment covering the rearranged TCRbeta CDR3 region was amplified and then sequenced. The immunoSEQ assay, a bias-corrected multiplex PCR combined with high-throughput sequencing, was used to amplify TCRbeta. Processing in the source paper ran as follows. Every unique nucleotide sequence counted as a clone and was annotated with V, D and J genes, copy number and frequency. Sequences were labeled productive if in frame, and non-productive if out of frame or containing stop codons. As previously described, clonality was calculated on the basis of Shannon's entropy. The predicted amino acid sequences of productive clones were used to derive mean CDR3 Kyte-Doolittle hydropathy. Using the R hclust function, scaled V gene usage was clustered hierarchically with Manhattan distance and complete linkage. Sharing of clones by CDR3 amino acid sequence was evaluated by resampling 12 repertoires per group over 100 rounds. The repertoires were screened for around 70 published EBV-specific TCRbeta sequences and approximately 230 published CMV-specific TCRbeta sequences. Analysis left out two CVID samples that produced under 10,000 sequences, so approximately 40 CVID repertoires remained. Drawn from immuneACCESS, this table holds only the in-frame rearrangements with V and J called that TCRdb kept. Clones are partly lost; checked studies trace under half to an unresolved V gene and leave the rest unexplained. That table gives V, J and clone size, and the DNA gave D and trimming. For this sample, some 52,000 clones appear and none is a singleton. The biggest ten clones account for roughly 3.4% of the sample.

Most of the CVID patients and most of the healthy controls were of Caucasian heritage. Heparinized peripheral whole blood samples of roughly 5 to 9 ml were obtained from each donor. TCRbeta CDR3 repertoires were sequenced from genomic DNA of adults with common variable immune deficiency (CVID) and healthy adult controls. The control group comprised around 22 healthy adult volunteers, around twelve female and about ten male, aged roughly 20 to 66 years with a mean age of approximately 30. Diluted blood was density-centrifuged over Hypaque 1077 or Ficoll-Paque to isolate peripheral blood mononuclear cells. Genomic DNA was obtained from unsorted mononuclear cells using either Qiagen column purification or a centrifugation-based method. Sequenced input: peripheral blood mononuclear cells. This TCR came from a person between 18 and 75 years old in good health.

Incomplete CDR3 DNA: TGTGCCAGTAGTATAGGGACCTCAGGGCCCTCCTACGAC. This is translated as CASSIGTSGPSYD. The full CDR3 reads CASSIGTSGPSYDYTF. This chain joins TRBV19 to TRBJ1-2, and perhaps TRBD1 as D gene, on 5 matching bases. The CDR3 extends 3 residues past the end of the read, so its final part is completed from the germline J gene. CDR1 and CDR2, per the germline V gene (reference sequence), are LNHDA and SQIVND. From the cysteine through the phenylalanine, the CDR3 covers 16 amino acids. Of the CDR3's DNA, 39 bases were read; they are in frame from base 1.